These 24 T cell receptor beta chains were all obtained from the same sample, sequenced in a study of blood T cells in healthy people across ages. Using a J-beta primer mix together with a sample-barcoded 5' primer, a second PCR was run for roughly 7 to 12 cycles. TCRdb used MiXCR to reprocess the 5' RACE reads, holding one entry per CDR3 protein. The data contain hundreds of thousands of distinct CDR3 sequences, approximately 53% of them singletons. The source material was blood. Receptors were obtained from a man aged 35 to 55 in good health.

The rearrangement uses TRBV6-4 and TRBJ2-2; tentative D call: TRBD1 (6 bases). Germline CDR1 is MRHNA and CDR2 is SNTAGT. V lost 4 bases and J lost 8, with 14 bases in between. CDR3 length equals 14 residues. The CDR3 region is CASSADRRRGELFF. Here the CDR3 DNA reads TGTGCCAGCAGTGCCGACAGGAGGCGAGGGGAGCTGTTTTTT.

The rearrangement joins TRBV3-1 to TRBJ2-1; possibly TRBD1 for D (6 bases). Germline CDR1 LGHDT, CDR2 YNNKEL (reference sequence). Trimming took off 0 bases at V and 6 bases at J, with 15 bases between the two ends. The CDR3 spans 16 residues. In nucleotides, the CDR3 is TGTGCCAGCAGCCAAGATGAGGGGGTTGTTATCAATGAGCAGTTCTTC. Translation: CASSQDEGVVINEQFF.

The CDR3 nucleotides read TGTGCCAGCAGCTCCGCCCCTAGGCCCGTCGGGAGTGAGCAGTTCTTC. Encoded protein: CASSSAPRPVGSEQFF. The chain links TRBV6-5 to TRBJ2-1; D is possibly TRBD2 (6 bases). Germline V gene sequence: CDR1 MNHEY, CDR2 SVGAGI. Trimming cost V 6 bases and J 9 bases, with 24 bases left between them. This CDR3 is 16 amino acids long.

The chain has TRBV20-1 and TRBJ1-6; TRBD1 agrees at 8 bases. Trimming cost V 2 bases and J 6 bases; bases outside gene matches: 15. The CDR3 runs to 18 residues. CDR1 DFQATT and CDR2 SNEGSKA come from the germline V gene (reference sequence). CDR3 loop: CSARYRGGPNRSNSPLHF. The CDR3 nucleotides read TGCAGTGCTAGATACAGGGGGGGCCCAAATAGATCTAATTCACCCCTCCACTTT.

This clonotype was recorded a few times. The J gene is TRBJ1-2, the V gene TRBV4-3; TRBD1 agrees at 8 bases. The germline CDR1 and CDR2 sequences are LGHNA and YSLEER. The CDR3 extends over 15 amino acids. After removal of 4 bases from V and 8 bases from J, the junction contained 12 bases not matched to a gene. The CDR3 DNA is TGCGCCAGCAGCCCCAACGGGGACAGGCTGGGGGGCTACACCTTC. The encoded protein is CASSPNGDRLGGYTF.

The table lists this clonotype with a few counts. This chain joins TRBV7-6 and TRBJ2-3, with D possibly being TRBD1 (5 bases). Germline V gene sequence: CDR1 SGHVS, CDR2 FNYEAQ. The CDR3 totals 15 residues. Trimming took 6 bases from V and 3 from J, leaving 16 bases between them. CDR3 DNA sequence: TGTGCCAGCAGGCAGACAGCCCGCACAACAGATACGCAGTATTTT. Its protein product is CASRQTARTTDTQYF.

The rearrangement links TRBV28 to TRBJ2-3, with D tentatively TRBD1 (6 bases). With 9 bases removed from V and 5 bases from J, the gap between germline ends came to 18 bases. This CDR3 comprises 14 residues. The germline gives CDR1 MDHEN, CDR2 SYDVKM. The CDR3 DNA reads TGTGCCAGTAGAAGGACAGCCGCCGGAGATACGCAGTATTTT. Protein sequence: CASRRTAAGDTQYF.

The chain joins TRBV7-2 to TRBJ2-1; 14 positions agree with TRBD2. Germline V lookup: CDR1 SGHTA, CDR2 FQGNSA. The CDR3 has 16 amino acids. V was pared by 3 bases and J by 7 bases, with 5 bases of the junction left unmatched. CDR3 coding DNA: TGTGCCAGCAGCTTGACTAGCGGGAGGGGTACAAATGAGCAGTTCTTC. Its translation is CASSLTSGRGTNEQFF.

The rearrangement uses TRBV4-2 and TRBJ2-5; 12 bases are a match to TRBD2. The trim removed 0 bases at V and 4 bases at J, leaving 9 bases unmatched. Germline CDR1 is LGHNA and CDR2 is YNFKEQ. The CDR3 length is 18 residues. The CDR3 reads CASSQDRTSGVAGETQYF. The CDR3 DNA sequence: TGTGCCAGCAGCCAAGATAGGACTAGCGGGGTGGCAGGAGAGACCCAGTACTTC.

This clonotype occurred a few times. The genes are TRBV20-1 and TRBJ2-3; 7 bases align to TRBD2. CDR3 length: 13 residues. Trimming removed 6 bases from V and 2 bases from J; junction bases left unmatched: 5. Germline CDR1 and CDR2: DFQATT and SNEGSKA (reference sequence). As DNA, the CDR3 is TGCAGTGCCCGGACTAGGCACACAGATACGCAGTATTTT. As protein: CSARTRHTDTQYF.

V usage is TRBV4-1 and J usage is TRBJ2-1; TRBD2 aligns across 11 bases. With V trimmed by 6 bases and J by 4 bases, 8 bases remained unmatched. The CDR3 is 16 amino acids. Germline V gene data show CDR1 as MGHRA and CDR2 as YSYEKL. In DNA, the CDR3 is TGCGCCAGCAGGGAAGGGACTAGCGGAAGGTACAATGAGCAGTTCTTC. Its protein is CASREGTSGRYNEQFF.

The chain uses TRBV21-1 and TRBJ2-1; the table's D call of TRBD1 was not tested on the DNA. TRBV21-1 is shown as a pseudogene. This CDR3 is 14 amino acids long. The DNA for the CDR3 is TGTGCCCCCGGAGGCAGGGGGCGCTTGGATGAGCAGTTCTTC. Amino acids: CAPGGRGRLDEQFF.

This chain connects TRBV20-1 to TRBJ2-1; unclear D gene. V was clipped by 0 bases and J by 7 bases, with 13 bases between them. The CDR3 is made up of 14 amino acids. In germline, CDR1 is DFQATT, CDR2 SNEGSKA (reference sequence). The CDR3 loop reads CSARDRVVGNEQFF. Written as DNA, the CDR3 is TGCAGTGCTAGAGATCGAGTAGTTGGGAATGAGCAGTTCTTC.

The rearrangement joins TRBV6-6 to TRBJ2-2; 8 bases line up with TRBD1. The germline CDR1 and CDR2 sequences are MNHNY and SVGAGI (reference sequence). V gave up 2 bases and J gave up 4 bases; unmatched junction bases: 3. The CDR3 covers 15 residues. The CDR3 DNA follows: TGTGCCAGCAGTTACCAACAGGGGGGCACCGGGGAGCTGTTTTTT. This codes for CASSYQQGGTGELFF.

The chain couples TRBV25-1 to TRBJ1-5, with D possibly TRBD1 on 5 matching bases. This CDR3 is built from 15 residues. Germline V gives CDR1 MGHDK, CDR2 SYGVNS. Trimming removed 2 bases at V and 2 bases at J, with 10 bases between. The CDR3 protein is CASSESREGNQPQHF. The CDR3 region has the DNA TGTGCCAGCAGTGAAAGCAGGGAGGGCAATCAGCCCCAGCATTTT. Together with reference TRBV25-1 and TRBJ1-5, the CDR3 gives the full variable domain: EADIYQTPRYLVIGTGKKITLECSQTMGHDKMYWYQQDPGMELHLIHYSYGVNSTEKGDLSSESTVSRIRTEHFPLTLESARPSHTSQYLCASSESREGNQPQHFGDGTRLSIL.

V usage is TRBV20-1 and J usage is TRBJ1-2; D is undetermined. Trimming pared 5 bases from V and 2 bases from J, leaving 15 bases between. Germline CDR1 reads DFQATT; CDR2 reads SNEGSKA (reference sequence). The CDR3 totals 14 residues. This chain's CDR3 is CSAPSSPINYGYTF. The CDR3, as DNA: TGCAGTGCTCCTAGTTCGCCGATAAACTATGGCTACACCTTC.

There are a few counts of this clonotype. In DNA, the CDR3 is TGTGCCATCAGTAGGGGACAGCCGCCCGATCAGCCCCAGCATTTT. Its protein is CAISRGQPPDQPQHF. V usage is TRBV10-3 and J usage is TRBJ1-5; 7 bases are shared with TRBD1. The CDR3 covers 15 residues. Germline CDR1 is ENHRY and CDR2 is SYGVKD. V shed 5 bases and J 5 bases; nucleotides not matched to a gene: 9.

The chain recombines TRBV27 with TRBJ2-3; TRBD2 matches at 8 bases. There are 13 residues in the CDR3. Germline-derived CDR1 and CDR2 are MNHEY and SMNVEV (reference sequence). Germline trimming cut 6 bases from V and 5 bases from J; bases unmatched to any gene: 4. CDR3 in amino acids: CASRAGGIDTQYF. As DNA, the CDR3 is TGTGCCAGCAGGGCGGGGGGCATAGATACGCAGTATTTT.

V gene TRBV24-1 combines with J gene TRBJ2-2; D might be TRBD1 or TRBD2, each matching 5 bases. The CDR3 extends over 17 amino acids. V shed 0 bases and J shed 2 bases, with 12 bases lying between them. Germline loops: CDR1 KGHDR, CDR2 SFDVKD. CDR3 in amino acids: CATSDLNSGTNTGELFF. The DNA for the CDR3 is TGTGCCACCAGTGATTTGAACTCCGGGACCAACACCGGGGAGCTGTTTTTT.

In its sample, this clonotype was seen once. The rearrangement joins TRBV7-2 to TRBJ2-7; TRBD1 agrees at 8 bases. Germline CDR1 SGHTA, CDR2 FQGNSA. Germline trimming cut 1 base from V and 12 bases from J; bases unmatched to any gene: 8. CDR3 length: 13 amino acids. The CDR3 DNA is TGTGCCAGCAGCTTAGGAACGGACAGGGTACGGTACTTC. The encoded protein is CASSLGTDRVRYF.

The chain joins TRBV24-1 to TRBJ2-1, with D perhaps TRBD1 or TRBD2 (5 bases each). V dropped 4 bases and J dropped 4 bases, with 16 bases sitting between them. CDR1 is KGHDR and CDR2 is SFDVKD in the germline V gene. The CDR3 runs to 16 residues. Here the CDR3 reads CATSDQHGTVYNEQFF. The CDR3, as DNA: TGTGCCACCAGTGACCAACACGGGACGGTATACAATGAGCAGTTCTTC.

The rearrangement uses TRBV12-3 or TRBV12-4 and TRBJ1-2; D is perhaps TRBD1 (6 bases). Trimming removed 5 bases at V and 8 bases at J, with 12 bases between. This CDR3 contains 12 residues. CDR3 residues: CASSMDSPGYTF. As DNA, the CDR3 is TGTGCCAGCAGTATGGACAGTCCGGGCTACACCTTC.

About this clonotype: A junction end diverges from the germline sequence, so it may reflect a read error. The chain links TRBV7-2 to TRBJ2-3; unclear D gene. This CDR3 has 13 residues. The germline CDR1 and CDR2 sequences are SGHTA and FQGNSA. The CDR3 sequence is CASGLPVTDTQYF. Here the CDR3 DNA reads TGTGCCAGCGGCTTACCGGTCACAGATACGCAGTATTTT.

V and J are TRBV27 and TRBJ2-1, with D uncertain. Germline V lookup: CDR1 MNHEY, CDR2 SMNVEV (reference sequence). This CDR3 is 17 amino acids long. Trimming cost V 0 bases and J 4 bases, with 16 bases left between them. DNA of the CDR3: TGTGCCAGCAGTTTATCTTCCAGTGCCAGAGCATACAATGAGCAGTTCTTC. Protein product: CASSLSSSARAYNEQFF.